The rows below give T cell receptor beta chains drawn from one sample of a study of CD8 T cells in ankylosing spondylitis. TCRdb re-derived calls from the 5' RACE reads in MiXCR, one entry per CDR3 protein. Of 150,000 or so distinct CDR3 sequences listed, 11% are singletons. The specimen sequenced was blood, either unsorted or a sorted T cell fraction (not recorded which). The receptors derive from a male donor with ankylosing spondylitis or in good health (not recorded which). The CDR3 runs from the conserved cysteine through the conserved F or W. The D gene is left open where the match is weak. Clone size is shown for a subset of rows, as once, few, many or a class of expanded clone.

V: TRBV29-1; J: TRBJ1-1; D: -; size: -; CDR3: CTSQPGNTEAFF; DNA: TGCACGTCTCAACCTGGGAACACTGAAGCTTTCTTT
V: TRBV12-3/TRBV12-4; J: TRBJ2-7; D: -; size: many; CDR3: CASSPGAGRFHEQYF; DNA: TGTGCCAGCAGCCCCGGGGCGGGGAGGTTCCACGAGCAGTACTTC
V: TRBV14; J: TRBJ2-3; D: -; size: many; CDR3: CASSRRLRQGADTQYF; DNA: TGTGCCAGCAGCCGGCGACTGCGCCAAGGAGCGGATACGCAGTATTTT
V: TRBV7-9; J: TRBJ1-2; D: -; size: -; CDR3: CASSLEGRDYYGYTF; DNA: TGTGCCAGCAGCTTAGAAGGCAGGGACTACTATGGCTACACCTTC
V: TRBV6-1; J: TRBJ1-6; D: TRBD1; size: -; CDR3: CASSPRQGMAYNSPLHF; DNA: TGTGCCAGCAGTCCTAGACAGGGGATGGCCTATAATTCACCCCTCCACTTT
V: TRBV5-1; J: TRBJ2-5; D: -; size: many; CDR3: CASSISGRSEQETQYF; DNA: TGCGCCAGCAGCATTTCGGGGAGAAGTGAGCAAGAGACCCAGTACTTC
V: TRBV5-1; J: TRBJ2-3; D: -; size: many; CDR3: CASSFDLGIGTDTQYF; DNA: TGCGCCAGCAGCTTTGACTTGGGAATCGGCACAGATACGCAGTATTTT
V: TRBV6-1; J: TRBJ2-3; D: -; size: many; CDR3: CASSEGVADTDTQYF; DNA: TGTGCCAGCAGTGAGGGGGTAGCCGACACAGATACGCAGTATTTT
V: TRBV12-3/TRBV12-4; J: TRBJ2-1; D: -; size: few; CDR3: CASSYTRDRGEQFF; DNA: TGTGCCAGCAGTTACACCAGGGATCGGGGTGAGCAGTTCTTC
V: TRBV29-1; J: TRBJ1-4; D: -; size: few; CDR3: CSVEVSTNEKLFF; DNA: TGCAGCGTTGAGGTTTCAACTAATGAAAAACTGTTTTTT
V: TRBV3-1; J: TRBJ2-1; D: TRBD2; size: many; CDR3: CASRRTSSSYNEQFF; DNA: TGTGCCAGCAGAAGGACTAGCAGCTCCTACAATGAGCAGTTCTTC
V: TRBV10-3; J: TRBJ2-7; D: TRBD1; size: many; CDR3: CAIGGQGAYEQYF; DNA: TGTGCCATCGGCGGACAGGGGGCGTACGAGCAGTACTTC
V: TRBV7-9; J: TRBJ1-3; D: -; size: many; CDR3: CASSFSGSSDTIYF; DNA: TGTGCCAGCAGCTTCTCGGGGTCGTCGGACACCATATATTTT
V: TRBV7-9; J: TRBJ2-5; D: -; size: -; CDR3: CASSSDKETQYF; DNA: TGTGCCAGCAGCTCCGACAAAGAGACCCAGTACTTC
V: TRBV20-1; J: TRBJ2-1; D: TRBD2; size: -; CDR3: CSVIAGGQYYNEQFF; DNA: TGCAGTGTCATCGCGGGGGGCCAATACTACAATGAGCAGTTCTTC
V: TRBV29-1; J: TRBJ2-3; D: TRBD2; size: many; CDR3: CSVRTSELTDTQYF; DNA: TGCAGCGTCCGGACTAGCGAATTGACAGATACGCAGTATTTT
V: TRBV3-1; J: TRBJ2-7; D: -; size: many; CDR3: CASSQAGFSYEQYF; DNA: TGTGCCAGCAGCCAAGCTGGGTTCTCCTACGAGCAGTACTTC
V: TRBV19; J: TRBJ2-2; D: TRBD2; size: many; CDR3: CASSTASGGAGELFF; DNA: TGTGCCAGTAGTACCGCCAGCGGGGGGGCCGGGGAGCTGTTTTTT
V: TRBV11-2; J: TRBJ2-2; D: TRBD2; size: few; CDR3: CASSLKVSGTSGVGELFF; DNA: TGTGCCAGCAGCTTGAAAGTCTCGGGGACTAGTGGAGTCGGGGAGCTGTTTTTT
V: TRBV6-5; J: TRBJ2-3; D: -; size: many; CDR3: CAAGGTSDTQYF; DNA: TGTGCCGCGGGCGGCACGTCAGATACGCAGTATTTT
V: TRBV3-1; J: TRBJ1-2; D: -; size: few; CDR3: CASSLQTAGYGYTF; DNA: TGTGCCAGCAGCCTACAGACCGCGGGCTATGGCTACACCTTC
V: TRBV12-3/TRBV12-4; J: TRBJ2-7; D: -; size: many; CDR3: CASSLAWKTAYYEQYF; DNA: TGTGCCAGCAGTTTAGCGTGGAAGACAGCTTACTACGAGCAGTACTTC
V: TRBV5-1; J: TRBJ1-1; D: -; size: many; CDR3: CASSLDRSNTEAFF; DNA: TGCGCCAGCAGCTTGGACAGGTCGAACACTGAAGCTTTCTTT
V: TRBV27; J: TRBJ2-1; D: -; size: -; CDR3: CASSFNNEQFF; DNA: TGTGCCAGCAGTTTCAACAATGAGCAGTTCTTC
V: TRBV19; J: TRBJ2-7; D: TRBD1; size: -; CDR3: CASSPRDRETYEQYF; DNA: TGTGCCAGTAGTCCCCGGGACAGAGAAACCTACGAGCAGTACTTC
V: TRBV5-1; J: TRBJ2-7; D: TRBD2; size: -; CDR3: CASSSPRGSAGVGDEQYF; DNA: TGCGCCAGCAGCTCACCAAGGGGGTCAGCGGGAGTGGGCGACGAGCAGTACTTC
V: TRBV7-7; J: TRBJ2-2; D: -; size: many; CDR3: CASTPGGPYKTGELFF; DNA: TGTGCCAGCACCCCAGGGGGGCCCTATAAAACCGGGGAGCTGTTTTTT
V: TRBV24-1; J: TRBJ2-1; D: TRBD1; size: many; CDR3: CATSEAGQGGNNEQFF; DNA: TGTGCCACCAGTGAGGCCGGACAGGGGGGAAACAATGAGCAGTTCTTC
V: TRBV9; J: TRBJ2-1; D: -; size: -; CDR3: CASSLEGRGDYNEQFF; DNA: TGTGCCAGCAGCCTCGAGGGCAGGGGAGACTACAATGAGCAGTTCTTC
V: TRBV6-1; J: TRBJ2-1; D: TRBD1; size: many; CDR3: CASGPSGGFNEQFF; DNA: TGTGCCAGCGGGCCGTCAGGGGGCTTCAATGAGCAGTTCTTC
V: TRBV10-3; J: TRBJ2-3; D: -; size: -; CDR3: CAISESGQAGDTQYF; DNA: TGTGCCATCAGTGAGTCAGGGCAGGCTGGAGATACGCAGTATTTT
V: TRBV5-1; J: TRBJ1-2; D: TRBD1; size: many; CDR3: CASSPDGTGHGYTF; DNA: TGCGCCAGCAGCCCTGATGGGACAGGTCATGGCTACACCTTC
V: TRBV9; J: TRBJ1-3; D: TRBD1; size: many; CDR3: CASSVALGQGVYF; DNA: TGTGCCAGCAGCGTAGCCCTGGGACAGGGCGTATATTTT
V: TRBV6-1; J: TRBJ1-2; D: -; size: many; CDR3: CASSPSSRALGNYGYTF; DNA: TGTGCCAGCAGCCCTAGCTCCCGGGCCCTAGGGAACTATGGCTACACCTTC
V: TRBV9; J: TRBJ2-7; D: -; size: many; CDR3: CASSVDSAYEQYF; DNA: TGTGCCAGCAGCGTAGACAGTGCCTACGAGCAGTACTTC
V: TRBV20-1; J: TRBJ2-3; D: -; size: -; CDR3: CSARDRFGGGADTQYF; DNA: TGCAGTGCTAGAGATCGATTCGGGGGAGGAGCAGATACGCAGTATTTT
V: TRBV5-1; J: TRBJ2-2; D: -; size: many; CDR3: CASSLWGTATNTGELFF; DNA: TGCGCCAGCAGCTTGTGGGGGACGGCTACGAACACCGGGGAGCTGTTTTTT
V: TRBV6-2/TRBV6-3; J: TRBJ2-7; D: TRBD2; size: few; CDR3: CASSYSIGGAIHEQYF; DNA: TGTGCCAGCAGTTACAGTATCGGGGGGGCAATCCACGAGCAGTACTTC
V: TRBV6-1; J: TRBJ1-3; D: -; size: -; CDR3: CASSRLSGSGNTIYF; DNA: TGTGCCAGCAGCCGTCTTAGTGGCTCTGGAAACACCATATATTTT
V: TRBV10-3; J: TRBJ2-5; D: TRBD1; size: -; CDR3: CAIRGQGARGQETQYF; DNA: TGTGCCATCAGAGGACAGGGGGCGAGGGGCCAAGAGACCCAGTACTTC
V: TRBV20-1; J: TRBJ2-5; D: -; size: -; CDR3: CSAPFPETQYF; DNA: TGCAGTGCCCCGTTCCCAGAGACCCAGTACTTC
V: TRBV29-1; J: TRBJ2-5; D: TRBD1; size: many; CDR3: CSASGQGAGETQYF; DNA: TGCAGCGCATCGGGACAGGGGGCCGGGGAGACCCAGTACTTC
V: TRBV27; J: TRBJ2-7; D: TRBD2; size: many; CDR3: CASSSTGTSYEQYF; DNA: TGTGCCAGCAGTTCCACCGGGACTAGCTACGAGCAGTACTTC
V: TRBV3-1; J: TRBJ1-4; D: -; size: many; CDR3: CASSPDRTNEKLFF; DNA: TGTGCCAGCAGCCCAGATCGAACTAATGAAAAACTGTTTTTT
V: TRBV10-3; J: TRBJ2-2; D: -; size: many; CDR3: CAISEQVTGELFF; DNA: TGTGCCATCAGTGAACAGGTCACCGGGGAGCTGTTTTTT
V: TRBV5-4; J: TRBJ2-5; D: TRBD2; size: -; CDR3: CASREGTIPETQYF; DNA: TGTGCCAGCAGGGAAGGGACTATTCCGGAGACCCAGTACTTC
V: TRBV4-3; J: TRBJ2-2; D: -; size: many; CDR3: CASSRQTGELFF; DNA: TGCGCCAGCAGCCGGCAAACCGGGGAGCTGTTTTTT
V: TRBV3-1; J: TRBJ1-2; D: -; size: many; CDR3: CASSQLHGYTF; DNA: TGTGCCAGCAGCCAACTACATGGCTACACCTTC
V: TRBV7-9; J: TRBJ2-3; D: TRBD1; size: few; CDR3: CASSVNRGLTQYF; DNA: TGTGCCAGCAGCGTAAACAGGGGTTTGACGCAGTATTTT
V: TRBV5-6; J: TRBJ1-1; D: -; size: few; CDR3: CASSLGLHGMNTEAFF; DNA: TGTGCCAGCAGCTTGGGTCTTCACGGAATGAACACTGAAGCTTTCTTT
V: TRBV4-1; J: TRBJ1-4; D: TRBD1; size: many; CDR3: CASSQSGTGWEKLFF; DNA: TGCGCCAGCAGCCAATCCGGGACAGGGTGGGAAAAACTGTTTTTT
V: TRBV18; J: TRBJ1-3; D: -; size: few; CDR3: CASSGGARASGNTIYF; DNA: TGTGCCAGCTCCGGGGGGGCCCGGGCCTCTGGAAACACCATATATTTT
V: TRBV6-1; J: TRBJ2-7; D: -; size: many; CDR3: CASSRVRGPDYEQYF; DNA: TGTGCCAGCAGTAGGGTCCGGGGGCCGGACTACGAGCAGTACTTC
V: TRBV4-1; J: TRBJ1-2; D: -; size: few; CDR3: CASSQDNTASLYGYTF; DNA: TGCGCCAGCAGCCAAGATAATACCGCTAGCCTCTATGGCTACACCTTC
V: TRBV15; J: TRBJ2-1; D: -; size: many; CDR3: CATSSRSSYNEQFF; DNA: TGTGCCACCAGCAGTCGTAGCTCCTACAATGAGCAGTTCTTC
V: TRBV5-1; J: TRBJ1-4; D: TRBD1; size: many; CDR3: CASSLGGQGQEKLFF; DNA: TGCGCCAGCAGCTTGGGGGGACAGGGGCAGGAAAAACTGTTTTTT
V: TRBV12-3/TRBV12-4; J: TRBJ1-4; D: -; size: -; CDR3: CASSSSGALNEKLFF; DNA: TGTGCCAGCAGTTCCTCAGGGGCCCTTAATGAAAAACTGTTTTTT
V: TRBV19; J: TRBJ1-5; D: -; size: -; CDR3: CASSIRRNQPQHF; DNA: TGTGCCAGTAGTATACGGCGGAATCAGCCCCAGCATTTT
V: TRBV7-2; J: TRBJ2-5; D: TRBD2; size: -; CDR3: CASTREGVRDGAQYF; DNA: TGTGCCAGCACTCGGGAGGGAGTTCGGGATGGGGCCCAGTACTTC